These 23 T cell receptor beta chains were all obtained from the same sample, sequenced in a study of blood T cell repertoires in COVID-19. TCRdb keeps only in-frame clones here, not all; method: immunoSEQ multiplex PCR. The sample shows about 360,000 clones, approximately 87% of them seen only once. Sequences were obtained from PBMCs or T cells enriched from blood (not recorded which). Source of these receptors: a young man who had recovered from COVID-19.

The rearrangement uses TRBV12-5 and TRBJ2-1; 9 bases are shared with TRBD1. The CDR3 extends over 15 amino acids. Trimming took 1 base from V and 9 from J; bases not matched to a gene: 7. CDR1 and CDR2 (germline): LGHNT, FRNRAP. CDR3 bases: TGTGCTAGTGGTTTGGGAACACGGACAGGGGCTGAGCAGTTCTTC. It specifies CASGLGTRTGAEQFF.

The chain has TRBV18 and TRBJ2-5, with TRBD1 matching over 7 bases. Germline loops: CDR1 KGHSH, CDR2 LQKENI. V gave up 3 bases and J gave up 4 bases; unmatched junction bases: 5. The CDR3 has 14 residues. The CDR3, as DNA: TGTGCCAGCTCACCGGGGGACAGACGAGAGACCCAGTACTTC. The encoded protein is CASSPGDRRETQYF.

This chain links TRBV7-9 with TRBJ2-6; 11 nucleotides line up with TRBD1. Trimming at V came to 5 bases and at J to 4 bases, leaving 13 bases not matched to a gene. The CDR3 spans 19 residues. Germline loops: CDR1 SEHNR, CDR2 FQNEAQ (reference sequence). CDR3 amino acids: CASSPIPGQGEKGANVLTF. The CDR3 DNA follows: TGTGCCAGCAGCCCGATCCCGGGACAGGGGGAAAAAGGGGCCAACGTCCTGACTTTC.

This rearrangement joins TRBV6-6 to TRBJ2-2; D unclear. Looked up from germline, CDR1 is MNHNY and CDR2 is SVGAGI (reference sequence). This CDR3 region has 16 residues. The germline V and J ends were trimmed by 2 bases and 0 bases, with 10 bases remaining between them. The CDR3 nucleotides are TGTGCCAGCAGTTACGGTGCGGCCGCGAACACCGGGGAGCTGTTTTTT. Amino acid sequence: CASSYGAAANTGELFF.

The chain links TRBV7-2 to TRBJ1-4; the match to TRBD1 covers 8 bases. This CDR3 is 12 amino acids long. Germline CDR1 SGHTA, CDR2 FQGNSA. Trimming removed 5 bases from V and 7 bases from J; junction bases left unmatched: 0. The CDR3 reads CASSGTGEKLFF. DNA of the CDR3: TGTGCCAGCAGCGGGACAGGTGAAAAACTGTTTTTT.

Of note for this clone: In the same sample, other DNA sequences code for this CDR3. V and J are TRBV9 and TRBJ2-2; D unclear. This CDR3 has 15 residues. V gave up 0 bases and J gave up 0 bases, with 6 bases separating them. Germline-derived CDR1 and CDR2 are SGDLS and YYNGEE. The CDR3 here is CASSVGGTNTGELFF. Written as DNA, the CDR3 is TGTGCCAGCAGCGTAGGAGGTACGAACACCGGGGAGCTGTTTTTT.

The J gene is TRBJ2-7, the V gene TRBV7-9, with 10 bases that match TRBD1. The CDR3 has 15 amino acids. In germline, CDR1 is SEHNR, CDR2 FQNEAQ (reference sequence). Trimming took 4 bases from V and 7 from J; bases not matched to a gene: 10. The CDR3 DNA is TGTGCCAGCAGCTGGACGGACAGGGGGTTGGAAGAGCAGTACTTC. It specifies CASSWTDRGLEEQYF.

This clone was seen more than once but under ten times. This chain links TRBV6-1 with TRBJ1-4; weak D call: TRBD1 (6 bases). The germline V gene encodes CDR1 MNHNS and CDR2 SASEGT. The V end lost 4 bases, the J end lost 4 bases, and 16 bases lay between the germline ends. The CDR3 loop spans 16 amino acids. The CDR3 bases are TGTGCCAGCAGTGCATGGATACAGGGCAGTAATGAAAAACTGTTTTTT. This gives the protein CASSAWIQGSNEKLFF.

The chain is built from TRBV5-1 and TRBJ2-1; D may be TRBD2 (6 bases). This CDR3 comprises 17 residues. Germline loops: CDR1 SGHRS, CDR2 YFSETQ. V was clipped by 0 bases and J by 7 bases, with 20 bases between them. The CDR3 sequence: CASSLDSGSSGRNEQFF. The CDR3 region has the DNA TGCGCCAGCAGCTTGGATTCTGGTAGTAGCGGTAGGAATGAGCAGTTCTTC. Using reference TRBV5-1 and TRBJ2-1 for the parts outside the CDR3, the full variable domain is KAGVTQTPRYLIKTRGQQVTLSCSPISGHRSVSWYQQTPGQGLQFLFEYFSETQRNKGNFPGRFSGRQFSNSRSEMNVSTLELGDSALYLCASSLDSGSSGRNEQFFGPGTRLTVL.

This clone was found a few times. V and J are TRBV5-1 and TRBJ1-1, with D possibly being TRBD1 (6 bases). Per germline, CDR1 SGHRS and CDR2 YFSETQ. Between the trimmed V and J ends, which lost 3 bases and 1 base, there was a span of 13 bases. CDR3 length equals 15 residues. The CDR3 DNA reads TGCGCCAGCAGCTGGCCCCAGGGGACGAACACTGAAGCTTTCTTT. Amino acid sequence: CASSWPQGTNTEAFF.

The gene calls are TRBV10-3 and TRBJ1-5; weak D call: TRBD1 (6 bases). Trimming removed 5 bases from V and 2 bases from J, with 13 bases in between. CDR1 is ENHRY, CDR2 SYGVKD, per germline. This CDR3 is 15 amino acids long. CDR3 DNA: TGTGCCATCAGTCCCAGGGGTATCGGCAATCAGCCCCAGCATTTT. It translates to CAISPRGIGNQPQHF.

This clone was observed a few times. V is TRBV6-5 and J is TRBJ1-4; weak D call: TRBD1 (5 bases). The CDR3 is 14 amino acids. V was shortened by 6 bases and J by 8 bases, with 16 bases between the two germline ends. The germline V gene encodes CDR1 MNHEY and CDR2 SVGAGI. The DNA for the CDR3 is TGTGCCAGCAGCCACGGGGGGGTTGGAGAAAAACTGTTTTTT. Amino acids: CASSHGGVGEKLFF.

This clone has only a few counts. The rearrangement joins TRBV3-1 (or the pseudogene TRBV3-2) to TRBJ1-3; no definite D call. V was cut by 5 bases and J by 3 bases, with 17 bases left in between. From germline, CDR1 is LGHDT and CDR2 YNNKEL (reference sequence). The CDR3 contains 16 residues. The CDR3 protein is CASSTTPRRNGNTIYF. The CDR3 coding sequence is TGTGCCAGCAGCACCACCCCCAGAAGAAATGGAAACACCATATATTTT.

V usage is TRBV7-6 and J usage is TRBJ1-4, with 8 bases matching TRBD1. This CDR3 has 17 amino acids. Germline CDR1 SGHVS, CDR2 FNYEAQ. The J segment lost 6 bases and the V segment lost 5 bases, leaving 14 bases of the junction unmatched. The CDR3 sequence is CASSRQGFAKVDEKLFF. Written as DNA, the CDR3 is TGTGCCAGCAGCCGACAGGGGTTCGCCAAGGTGGATGAAAAACTGTTTTTT.

The genes are TRBV7-9 and TRBJ1-3, with no clear D. Per germline, CDR1 SEHNR and CDR2 FQNEAQ (reference sequence). The V and J ends lost 4 bases and 5 bases respectively, with 24 bases between them. The CDR3 covers 18 residues. CDR3 coding DNA: TGTGCCAGCAGCTCTCAGTTTCTTCAGGCCGTCGTTCGAAACACCATATATTTT. Its translation is CASSSQFLQAVVRNTIYF.

The chain uses TRBV6-5 and TRBJ1-3; TRBD1 might be the D (5 bases). The CDR3 loop spans 16 amino acids. The V end lost 0 bases, the J end lost 4 bases, and 13 bases lay between the germline ends. Germline CDR1 MNHEY, CDR2 SVGAGI. The CDR3 DNA follows: TGTGCCAGCAGTTACTCGAGATGGGACTACGGAAACACCATATATTTT. Translation gives CASSYSRWDYGNTIYF.

The chain employs TRBV15 and TRBJ2-3; 10 positions agree with TRBD1. With V trimmed by 4 bases and J by 5 bases, 9 bases remained unmatched. CDR1 and CDR2 (germline): LNHNV, YYDKDF (reference sequence). CDR3 length: 16 amino acids. The CDR3 spells CATSTSDRGRRDTQYF. The CDR3 DNA sequence: TGTGCCACCAGCACTTCTGACAGGGGGCGCCGAGATACGCAGTATTTT.

The rearrangement joins TRBV6-5 to TRBJ2-5; 7 nucleotides match TRBD2. Unmatched junction bases numbered 10, after V lost 7 bases and J lost 2 bases. CDR1 and CDR2 from the germline V gene are MNHEY and SVGAGI. The CDR3 is made up of 15 amino acids. This chain's CDR3 is CASTALTSEQETQYF. As DNA, the CDR3 is TGTGCCAGCACCGCCCTCACTAGCGAGCAAGAGACCCAGTACTTC.

The V gene is TRBV24-1, the J gene TRBJ1-5; D call uncertain. The V gene lost 4 bases and the J gene lost 3 bases, with 9 bases spanning the gap. Germline CDR1 is KGHDR and CDR2 is SFDVKD. This CDR3 is 14 amino acids long. CDR3 sequence (DNA): TGTGCCACCAGTGAGGGCAGCTCCAATCAGCCCCAGCATTTT. This codes for CATSEGSSNQPQHF.

This clone showed up just once. The chain is built from TRBV7-6 and TRBJ1-1, with D maybe TRBD1 (6 bases). The germline V and J ends were trimmed by 5 bases and 2 bases, with 15 bases remaining between them. The CDR3 runs 15 residues. Germline values: CDR1 SGHVS, CDR2 FNYEAQ. CDR3 sequence: CASSVGGGVNTEAFF. The CDR3 DNA reads as TGTGCCAGCAGCGTAGGGGGGGGAGTCAACACTGAAGCTTTCTTT.

The chain links TRBV4-1 to TRBJ1-2; 7 bases align to TRBD1. Unmatched junction bases numbered 4, after V lost 2 bases and J lost 1 base. CDR3 length: 15 amino acids. Germline CDR1 is MGHRA and CDR2 is YSYEKL. Here the CDR3 DNA reads TGCGCCAGCAGCCAATCCCAGGGGGTTAACTATGGCTACACCTTC. Its translation is CASSQSQGVNYGYTF.

The CDR3 coding sequence is TGTGCCTGGAGTGTAGTCGCGGAAAAACTGTTTTTT. It yields the protein CAWSVVAEKLFF. This chain uses TRBV30 with TRBJ1-4; D remains ambiguous. CDR1 and CDR2 (germline): GTSNPN, SVGIG (reference sequence). Trimming stripped 0 bases from V and 8 bases from J, with 7 bases between. The length of the CDR3 is 12 residues.

This chain connects TRBV21-1 to TRBJ1-2. TRBV21-1 constitutes a pseudogene. The CDR3 is made up of 10 amino acids. CDR3 DNA: TGTGCCAGCTTGGAGCGGGACTACACCTTC. It codes for CASLERDYTF.